This T cell receptor (beta chain) emerged from a study of cytomegalovirus exposure and HLA in healthy donors. The study's findings and limits: In a later analysis, a genetic analysis reported fewer productive-TCR N-insertions in an Asian-associated ancestry cluster than the cohort average. Information on immune exposure was restricted to one variable (CMV serostatus).

On this clone: The antigen is unknown.

The CDR3 contains 14 residues. Trimming took off 3 bases at V and 9 bases at J, with 18 bases between the two ends. The germline CDR1 and CDR2 sequences are SGDLS and YYNGEE. The primer mix had 60 Vbeta and 13 Jbeta primers. TCRdb's table, derived via immunoSEQ multiplex PCR, lists solely in-frame clones and lacks some. Of about 73,000 clones in the sample, less than 80% were seen once. The rearrangement uses TRBV9 and TRBJ2-5; weak D call: TRBD2 (6 bases). The receptor's source is a woman between 50 and 59 years old in good health and CMV-seropositive. Input material: PBMCs. CDR3 sequence reads: CASSAQASEASQYF. In nucleotides, the CDR3 is TGTGCCAGCAGCGCCCAAGCTAGCGAGGCGTCCCAGTACTTC.